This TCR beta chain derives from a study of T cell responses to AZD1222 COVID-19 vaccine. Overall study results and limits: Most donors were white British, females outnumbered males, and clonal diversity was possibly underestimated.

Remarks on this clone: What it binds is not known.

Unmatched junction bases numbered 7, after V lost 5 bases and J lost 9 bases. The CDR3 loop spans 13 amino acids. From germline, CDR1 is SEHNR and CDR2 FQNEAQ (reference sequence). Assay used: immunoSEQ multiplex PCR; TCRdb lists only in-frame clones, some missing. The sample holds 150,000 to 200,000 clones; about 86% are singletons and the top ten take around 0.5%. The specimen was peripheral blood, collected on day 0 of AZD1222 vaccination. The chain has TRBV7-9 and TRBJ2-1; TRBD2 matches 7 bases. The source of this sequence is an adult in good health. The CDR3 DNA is TGTGCCAGCAGCCTCACTCCGGGAGGTGAGCAGTTCTTC. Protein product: CASSLTPGGEQFF.